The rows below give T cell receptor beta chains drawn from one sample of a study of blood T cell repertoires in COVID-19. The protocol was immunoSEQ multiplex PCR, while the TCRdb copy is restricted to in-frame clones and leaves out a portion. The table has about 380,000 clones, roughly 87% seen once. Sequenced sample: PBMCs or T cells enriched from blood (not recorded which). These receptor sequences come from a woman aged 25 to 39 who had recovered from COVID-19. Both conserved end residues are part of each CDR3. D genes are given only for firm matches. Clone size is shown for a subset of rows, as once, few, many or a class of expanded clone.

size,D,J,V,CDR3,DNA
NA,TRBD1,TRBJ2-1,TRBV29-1,CSVGRGTESSYNEQFF,TGCAGCGTTGGAAGAGGGACAGAGAGCTCCTACAATGAGCAGTTCTTC
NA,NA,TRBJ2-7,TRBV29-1,CSVVGLQGILEQYF,TGCAGCGTTGTGGGTCTCCAGGGGATCCTCGAGCAGTACTTC
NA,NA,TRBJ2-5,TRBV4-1,CASSSRGETQYF,TGCGCCAGCAGCTCGAGGGGGGAGACCCAGTACTTC
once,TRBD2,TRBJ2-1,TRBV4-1,CASSQGLRGRSHNEQFF,TGCGCCAGCAGCCAAGGGCTGCGCGGGAGATCGCACAATGAGCAGTTCTTC
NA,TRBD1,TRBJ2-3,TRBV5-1,CASSPTGTGVTDTQYF,TGCGCCAGCAGCCCGACTGGGACAGGGGTGACAGATACGCAGTATTTT
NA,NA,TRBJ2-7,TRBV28,CASNTGPYEQYF,TGTGCCAGCAACACGGGTCCCTACGAGCAGTACTTC
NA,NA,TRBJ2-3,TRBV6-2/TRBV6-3,CASSYELRNSAQDTQYF,TGTGCCAGCAGTTACGAGTTACGGAATAGCGCCCAGGATACGCAGTATTTT
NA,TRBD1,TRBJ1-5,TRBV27,CASSPIGGTGVIQPQHF,TGTGCCAGCAGTCCCATCGGGGGGACAGGGGTAATTCAGCCCCAGCATTTT
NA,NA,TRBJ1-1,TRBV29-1,CSIPEGERTEAFF,TGCAGCATACCCGAGGGGGAGAGAACTGAAGCTTTCTTT
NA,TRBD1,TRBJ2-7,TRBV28,CASSSGQSSYEQYF,TGTGCCAGCAGTTCGGGACAGTCCTCCTACGAGCAGTACTTC
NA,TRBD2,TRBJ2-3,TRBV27,CASRGGSTDTQYF,TGTGCCAGCAGGGGGGGGAGTACAGATACGCAGTATTTT
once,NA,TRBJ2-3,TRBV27,CASSYQGTDTQYF,TGTGCCAGCAGTTATCAGGGCACAGATACGCAGTATTTT
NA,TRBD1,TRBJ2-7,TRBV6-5,CASRVTGAGEQYF,TGTGCCAGCAGAGTGACAGGGGCCGGAGAGCAGTACTTC
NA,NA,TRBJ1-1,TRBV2,CASTFGGVMNTEAFF,TGTGCCAGCACTTTCGGAGGAGTAATGAACACTGAAGCTTTCTTT
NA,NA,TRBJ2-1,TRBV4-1,CASSQGNADTTYNEQFF,TGCGCCAGCAGCCAAGGGAATGCGGATACAACCTACAATGAGCAGTTCTTC
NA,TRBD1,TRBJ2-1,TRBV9,CASRGQYLYNEQFF,TGTGCCAGCAGGGGACAGTACTTGTACAATGAGCAGTTCTTC
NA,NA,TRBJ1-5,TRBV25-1,CASSAYQPQHF,TGTGCCAGCAGTGCGTATCAGCCCCAGCATTTT
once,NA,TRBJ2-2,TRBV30,CAGDSSNTGELFF,TGTGCCGGGGACTCTTCGAACACCGGGGAGCTGTTTTTT
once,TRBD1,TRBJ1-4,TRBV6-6,CASSYLTGEKLFF,TGTGCCAGCAGTTACTTGACAGGGGAAAAACTGTTTTTT
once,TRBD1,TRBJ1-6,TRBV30,CAWSRDRVQSSYNSPLHF,TGTGCCTGGAGCCGGGACAGGGTACAGAGCTCCTATAATTCACCCCTCCACTTT
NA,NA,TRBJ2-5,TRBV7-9,CASSLSQVASKLLQETQYF,TGTGCCAGCAGCCTGTCGCAAGTGGCTAGTAAGCTTCTCCAAGAGACCCAGTACTTC
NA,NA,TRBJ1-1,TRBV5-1,CASTFSGNTEAFF,TGCGCCAGCACCTTCTCGGGGAACACTGAAGCTTTCTTT
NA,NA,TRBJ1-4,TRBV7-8,CASSLGAGQEKLFF,TGTGCCAGCAGCTTAGGGGCAGGGCAGGAAAAACTGTTTTTT
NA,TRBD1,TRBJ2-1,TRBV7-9,CASILQGEREQFF,TGTGCCAGCATCTTACAGGGGGAAAGGGAGCAGTTCTTC
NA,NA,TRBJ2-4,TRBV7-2,CASSLTGAKNIQYF,TGTGCCAGCAGCTTAACGGGAGCCAAAAACATTCAGTACTTC
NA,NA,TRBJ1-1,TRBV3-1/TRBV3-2,CASSQTGIFTEAFF,TGTGCCAGCAGCCAGACAGGTATTTTCACTGAAGCTTTCTTT
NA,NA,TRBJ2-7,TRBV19,CASSPRGYEQYF,TGTGCCAGTAGTCCCCGGGGGTACGAGCAGTACTTC
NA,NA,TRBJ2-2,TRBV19,CASSPWGRRSNTGELFF,TGTGCCAGTAGTCCCTGGGGGCGAAGGTCGAACACCGGGGAGCTGTTTTTT
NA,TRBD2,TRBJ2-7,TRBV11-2,CASTRSGTDTGEQYF,TGTGCCAGCACCCGTAGCGGGACTGATACGGGGGAGCAGTACTTC
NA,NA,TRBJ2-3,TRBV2,CASRALTGVKDTQYF,TGTGCCAGCAGGGCTCTGACGGGAGTTAAAGATACGCAGTATTTT
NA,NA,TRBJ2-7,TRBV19,CASSSRAGNSYEQYF,TGTGCCAGTAGTTCACGAGCCGGGAACTCCTACGAGCAGTACTTC
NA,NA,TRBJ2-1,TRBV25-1,CASSVTGSYNEQFF,TGTGCCAGCAGTGTTACGGGCTCCTACAATGAGCAGTTCTTC
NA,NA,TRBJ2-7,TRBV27,CASSLNGAYEQYF,TGTGCCAGCAGTTTAAACGGAGCCTACGAGCAGTACTTC
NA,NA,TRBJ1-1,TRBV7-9,CASSKQENTEAFF,TGTGCCAGCAGCAAACAGGAGAACACTGAAGCTTTCTTT
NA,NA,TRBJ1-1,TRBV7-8,CASSLSSGVVGKAFF,TGTGCCAGCAGCTTATCTTCAGGGGTTGTAGGGAAAGCTTTCTTT
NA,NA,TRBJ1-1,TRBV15,CATSKPRPSVNTEAFF,TGTGCCACCAGCAAACCCCGGCCCAGCGTGAACACTGAAGCTTTCTTT
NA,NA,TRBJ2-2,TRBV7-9,CASSPLRLVRELFF,TGTGCCAGCAGCCCCCTGAGACTGGTTCGGGAGCTGTTTTTT
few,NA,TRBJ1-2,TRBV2,CASISGYTF,TGTGCCAGCATCTCTGGCTACACCTTC
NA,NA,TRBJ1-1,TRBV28,CASSSLLGEAFF,TGTGCCAGCAGTTCACTACTCGGGGAAGCTTTCTTT
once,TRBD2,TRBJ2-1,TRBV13,CASSPGTSGINEQFF,TGTGCCAGCAGCCCCGGGACTAGCGGGATCAATGAGCAGTTCTTC
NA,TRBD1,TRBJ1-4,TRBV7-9,CASSLGDRGNEKLFF,TGTGCCAGCAGCTTAGGGGACAGGGGAAATGAAAAACTGTTTTTT
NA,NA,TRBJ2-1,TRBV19,CASSMYSYNEQFF,TGTGCCAGTAGTATGTATTCCTACAATGAGCAGTTCTTC
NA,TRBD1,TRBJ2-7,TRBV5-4,CASSSGTGSSYEQYF,TGTGCCAGCAGCAGTGGGACAGGAAGCTCCTACGAGCAGTACTTC
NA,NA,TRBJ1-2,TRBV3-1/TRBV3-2,CASSQDRGNGYTF,TGTGCCAGCAGCCAGGATAGGGGGAATGGCTACACCTTC
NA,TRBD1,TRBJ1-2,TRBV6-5,CASRPQGALNYGYTF,TGTGCCAGCAGGCCCCAGGGGGCGCTTAACTATGGCTACACCTTC
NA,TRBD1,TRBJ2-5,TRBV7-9,CASSQGTVQETQYF,TGTGCCAGCAGCCAAGGGACAGTACAAGAGACCCAGTACTTC
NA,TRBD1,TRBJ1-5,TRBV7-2,CASSQTGISQPQHF,TGTGCCAGCAGCCAGACAGGGATTAGTCAGCCCCAGCATTTT